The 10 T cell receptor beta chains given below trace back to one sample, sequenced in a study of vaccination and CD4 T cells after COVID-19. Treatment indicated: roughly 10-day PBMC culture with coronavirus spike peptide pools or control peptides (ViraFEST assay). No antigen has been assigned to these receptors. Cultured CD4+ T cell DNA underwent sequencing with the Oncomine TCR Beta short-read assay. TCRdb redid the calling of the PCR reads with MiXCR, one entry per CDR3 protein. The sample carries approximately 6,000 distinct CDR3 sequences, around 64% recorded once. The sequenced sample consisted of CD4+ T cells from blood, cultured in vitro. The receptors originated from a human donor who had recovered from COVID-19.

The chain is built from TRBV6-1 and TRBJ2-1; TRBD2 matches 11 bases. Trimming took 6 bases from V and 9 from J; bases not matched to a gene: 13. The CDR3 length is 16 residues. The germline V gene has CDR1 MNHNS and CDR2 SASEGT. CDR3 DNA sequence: TGTGCCAGCAGCCAAAGGGTTAGCGGGGGGGCCTTTGAGCAGTTCTTC. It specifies CASSQRVSGGAFEQFF.

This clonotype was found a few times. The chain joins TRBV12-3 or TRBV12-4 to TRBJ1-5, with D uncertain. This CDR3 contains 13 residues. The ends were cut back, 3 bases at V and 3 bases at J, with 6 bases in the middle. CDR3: CASSFRPNQPQHF. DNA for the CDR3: TGTGCCAGCAGTTTCCGCCCCAATCAGCCCCAGCATTTT.

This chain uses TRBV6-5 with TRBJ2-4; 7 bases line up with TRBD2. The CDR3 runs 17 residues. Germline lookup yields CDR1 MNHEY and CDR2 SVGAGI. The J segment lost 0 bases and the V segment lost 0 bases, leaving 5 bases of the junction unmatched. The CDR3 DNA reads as TGTGCCAGCAGTTACTCGGGGGGGACTCTAGCCAAAAACATTCAGTACTTC. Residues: CASSYSGGTLAKNIQYF.

CDR3 residues: CASSLLLRVAGENYGYTF. In nucleotides, the CDR3 is TGTGCCAGCAGCTTGCTTCTTCGAGTGGCAGGGGAGAACTATGGCTACACCTTC. This chain links TRBV5-6 with TRBJ1-2, with D perhaps TRBD1 (6 bases). The V end was cut by 1 base, the J end by 2 bases, with 21 bases between. The CDR3 sequence is 18 residues long. Germline V gene sequence: CDR1 SGHDT, CDR2 YYEEEE.

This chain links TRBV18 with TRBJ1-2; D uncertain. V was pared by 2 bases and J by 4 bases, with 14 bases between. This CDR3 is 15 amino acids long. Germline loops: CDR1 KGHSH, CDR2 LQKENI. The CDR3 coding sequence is TGTGCCAGCTCACCAATCGGGGAGAATCGCTATGGCTACACCTTC. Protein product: CASSPIGENRYGYTF.

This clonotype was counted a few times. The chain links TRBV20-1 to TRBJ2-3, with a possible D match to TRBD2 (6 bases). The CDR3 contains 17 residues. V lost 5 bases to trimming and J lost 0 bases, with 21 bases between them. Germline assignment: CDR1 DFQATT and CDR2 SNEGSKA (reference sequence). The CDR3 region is CSAALNSGGASTDTQYF. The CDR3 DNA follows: TGCAGTGCTGCCCTTAATAGCGGAGGGGCTAGCACAGATACGCAGTATTTT.

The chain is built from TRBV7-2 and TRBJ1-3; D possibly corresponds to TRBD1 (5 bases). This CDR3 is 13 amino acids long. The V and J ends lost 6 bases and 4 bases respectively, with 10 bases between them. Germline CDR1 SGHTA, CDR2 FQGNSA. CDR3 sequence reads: CASRRDRGNTIYF. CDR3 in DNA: TGTGCCAGCAGGCGAGACAGAGGAAACACCATATATTTT. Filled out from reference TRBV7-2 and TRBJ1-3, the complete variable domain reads GAGVSQSPSNKVTEKGKDVELRCDPISGHTALYWYRQSLGQGLEFLIYFQGNSAPDKSGLPSDRFSAERTGGSVSTLTIQRTQQEDSAVYLCASRRDRGNTIYFGEGSWLTVV.

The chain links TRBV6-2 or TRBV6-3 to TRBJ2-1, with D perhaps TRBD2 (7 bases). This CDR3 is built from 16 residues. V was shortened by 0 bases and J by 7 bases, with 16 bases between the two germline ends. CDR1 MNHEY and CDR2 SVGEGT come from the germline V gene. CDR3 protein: CASSYSTGLVPNEQFF. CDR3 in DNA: TGTGCCAGCAGTTACTCGACAGGACTAGTTCCGAATGAGCAGTTCTTC.

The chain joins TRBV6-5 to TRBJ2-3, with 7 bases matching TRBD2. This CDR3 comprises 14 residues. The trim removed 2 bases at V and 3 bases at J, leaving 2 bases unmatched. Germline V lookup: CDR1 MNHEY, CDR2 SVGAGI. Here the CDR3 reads CASSYELATDTQYF. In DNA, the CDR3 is TGTGCCAGCAGTTACGAACTAGCGACAGATACGCAGTATTTT.

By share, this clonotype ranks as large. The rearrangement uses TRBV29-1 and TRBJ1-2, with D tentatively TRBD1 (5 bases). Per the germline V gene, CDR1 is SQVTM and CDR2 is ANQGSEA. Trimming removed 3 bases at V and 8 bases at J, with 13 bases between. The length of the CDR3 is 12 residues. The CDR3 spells CSVDRGEGGYTF. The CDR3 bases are TGCAGCGTTGACCGGGGGGAAGGAGGCTACACCTTC.